This T cell receptor (beta chain) was obtained from a study of cytomegalovirus exposure and HLA in healthy donors. Researchers ran the PCR with 60 Vbeta and 13 Jbeta primers. Some clones are missing from TCRdb's copy, which holds only in-frame ones; the method was immunoSEQ multiplex PCR. The sample consists of some 200,000 clones, 12% of them appearing once. V was cut by 5 bases and J by 1 base, with 11 bases left in between. Germline loops: CDR1 SGHTA, CDR2 FQGNSA. The CDR3 contains 14 residues. Sequencing was done on a sample of PBMCs. The chain joins TRBV7-2 to TRBJ1-1; D gene uncertain. The receptor was derived from a man in his fifties or sixties in good health and CMV-seropositive. Written as DNA, the CDR3 is TGTGCCAGCAGCCTGTCGACGGGGAACACTGAAGCTTTCTTT. It specifies CASSLSTGNTEAFF.